This record looks at one TCR beta chain sequence and its context. This CDR3 region has 14 residues. Germline lookup yields CDR1 SGHTA and CDR2 FQGNSA. For each CDR3 protein, TCRdb gives one entry from its re-call of the 5' RACE reads, without DNA. The sample's table shows about 330,000 distinct CDR3 sequences. The sample comes from a study of monozygotic twins with inflammatory bowel disease. This chain connects TRBV7-2 to TRBJ2-2. The specimen was blood. The clonotype comes from a human donor with ulcerative colitis or Crohn's disease, or a healthy co-twin of an affected twin (not recorded which). The CDR3 loop is CASSATRNTGELFF.